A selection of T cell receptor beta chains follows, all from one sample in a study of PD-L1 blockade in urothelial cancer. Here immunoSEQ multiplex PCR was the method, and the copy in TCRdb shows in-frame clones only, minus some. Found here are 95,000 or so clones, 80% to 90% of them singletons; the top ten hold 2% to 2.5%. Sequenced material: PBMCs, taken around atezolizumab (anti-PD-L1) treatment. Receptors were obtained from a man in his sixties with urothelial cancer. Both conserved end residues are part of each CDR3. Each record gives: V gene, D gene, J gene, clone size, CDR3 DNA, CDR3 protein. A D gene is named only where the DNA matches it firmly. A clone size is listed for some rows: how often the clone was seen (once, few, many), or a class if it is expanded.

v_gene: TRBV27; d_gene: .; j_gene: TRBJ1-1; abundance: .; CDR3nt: TGTGCCAGCAGTTTGCGCCGGTCGAACACTGAAGCTTTCTTT; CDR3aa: CASSLRRSNTEAFF
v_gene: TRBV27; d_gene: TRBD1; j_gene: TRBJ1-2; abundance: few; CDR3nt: TGTGCCAGCACCCAGACAGGGGCCCCATTCTATGGCTACACCTTC; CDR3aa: CASTQTGAPFYGYTF
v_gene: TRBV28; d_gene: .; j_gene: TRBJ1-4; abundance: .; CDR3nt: TGTGCCAGCAGTTTCGACAGCTCTGCAACTAATGAAAAACTGTTTTTT; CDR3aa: CASSFDSSATNEKLFF
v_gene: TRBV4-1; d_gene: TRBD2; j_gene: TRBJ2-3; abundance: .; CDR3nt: TGCGCCAGCAGCCAAGAAGCGGGGACAGATACGCAGTATTTT; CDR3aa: CASSQEAGTDTQYF
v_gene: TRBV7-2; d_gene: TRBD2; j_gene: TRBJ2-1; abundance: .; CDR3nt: TGTGCCAGCAGCCTCAACAGCGGGACCCAAAACAATGAGCAGTTCTTC; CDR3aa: CASSLNSGTQNNEQFF
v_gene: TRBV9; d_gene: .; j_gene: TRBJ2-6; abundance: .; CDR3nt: TGTGCCAGCAGCGCCTACTCTGGGGCCAACGTCCTGACTTTC; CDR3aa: CASSAYSGANVLTF
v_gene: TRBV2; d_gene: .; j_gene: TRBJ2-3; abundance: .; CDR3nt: TGTGCCAGCAACTCCGCGGCGGGACGAGATACGCAGTATTTT; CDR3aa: CASNSAAGRDTQYF
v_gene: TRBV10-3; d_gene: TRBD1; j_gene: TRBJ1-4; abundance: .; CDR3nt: TGTGCCATCAGTGAGTCGAAAGGGGGCGGTGAAAAACTGTTTTTT; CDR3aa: CAISESKGGGEKLFF
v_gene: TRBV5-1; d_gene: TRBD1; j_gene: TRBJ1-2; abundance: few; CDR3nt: TGCGCCAGCAGCTGGACAGGGGTCGATGGCTACACCTTC; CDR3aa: CASSWTGVDGYTF
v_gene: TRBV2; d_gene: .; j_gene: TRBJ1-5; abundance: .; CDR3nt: TGTGCCAGCAGTTACAGGGAGAATAGCAATCAGCCCCAGCATTTT; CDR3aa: CASSYRENSNQPQHF
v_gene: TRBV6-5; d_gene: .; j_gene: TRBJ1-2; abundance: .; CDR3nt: TGTGCCAGCAGCCCTCAGGGGTCCCATGGCTACACCTTC; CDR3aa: CASSPQGSHGYTF
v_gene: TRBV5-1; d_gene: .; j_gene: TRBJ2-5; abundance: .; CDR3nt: TGCGCCAGCAATTCAGGCAGGGGTGGTCGAGAGACCCAGTACTTC; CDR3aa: CASNSGRGGRETQYF
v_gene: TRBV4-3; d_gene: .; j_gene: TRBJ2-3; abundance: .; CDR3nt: TGCGCCAGCAGCCATCAGACAGGACCAAGCACAGATACGCAGTATTTT; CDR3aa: CASSHQTGPSTDTQYF
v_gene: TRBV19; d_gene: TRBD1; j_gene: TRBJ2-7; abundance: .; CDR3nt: TGTGCCAGTAAAGGGGACAGGGCCTCCTACGAGCAGTACTTC; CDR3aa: CASKGDRASYEQYF
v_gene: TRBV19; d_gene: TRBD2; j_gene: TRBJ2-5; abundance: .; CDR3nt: TGTGCCAGTAGCCGGACTAGCGGGAGGGTCCAGACCCAGTACTTC; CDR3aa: CASSRTSGRVQTQYF
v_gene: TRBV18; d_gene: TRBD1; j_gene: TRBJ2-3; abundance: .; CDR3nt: TGTGCCAGCTCACCCGGGACAGGGACAGATACGCAGTATTTT; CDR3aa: CASSPGTGTDTQYF
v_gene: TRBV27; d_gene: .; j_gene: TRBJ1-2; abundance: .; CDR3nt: TGTGCCAGCAGTTTACAGAGGAGCTATGGCTACACCTTC; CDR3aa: CASSLQRSYGYTF
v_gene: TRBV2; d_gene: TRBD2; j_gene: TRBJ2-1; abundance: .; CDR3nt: TGTGCCAGCAGTGACGGGACTAGCGGCTCCTACAATGAGCAGTTCTTC; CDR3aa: CASSDGTSGSYNEQFF
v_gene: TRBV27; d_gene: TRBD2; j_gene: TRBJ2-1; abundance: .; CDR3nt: TGTGCCAGCAGTCGCCGGACTAGCGTTAATGAGCAGTTCTTC; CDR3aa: CASSRRTSVNEQFF
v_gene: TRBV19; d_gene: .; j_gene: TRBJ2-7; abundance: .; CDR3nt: TGTGCCAGTAGTATTCAGGGGGGATCCTACGAGCAGTACTTC; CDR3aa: CASSIQGGSYEQYF
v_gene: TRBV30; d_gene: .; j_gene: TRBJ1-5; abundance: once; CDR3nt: TGTGCCTGGAGTGCAATCGGGGGTCAGCCCCAGCATTTT; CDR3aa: CAWSAIGGQPQHF
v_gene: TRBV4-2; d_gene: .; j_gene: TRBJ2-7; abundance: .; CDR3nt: TGTGCCAGCAGCCTCGGCCTAGGGGGCTCCTACGAGCAGTACTTC; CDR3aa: CASSLGLGGSYEQYF
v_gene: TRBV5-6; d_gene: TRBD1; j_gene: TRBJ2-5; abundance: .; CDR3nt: TGTGCCAGCAGCTTGGGACAGGGAAAGGCCCAAGAGACCCAGTACTTC; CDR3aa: CASSLGQGKAQETQYF
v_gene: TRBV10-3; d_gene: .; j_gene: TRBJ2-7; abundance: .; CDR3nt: TGTGCCATCACCTCGGACTCCGTCTCTTCTACGAAGTACTTC; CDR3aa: CAITSDSVSSTKYF
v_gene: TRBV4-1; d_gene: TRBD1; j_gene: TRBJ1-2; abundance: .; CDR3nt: TGCGCCAGCAGCCAAGATCGAGGGGGCGGCTATGGCTACACCTTC; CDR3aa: CASSQDRGGGYGYTF
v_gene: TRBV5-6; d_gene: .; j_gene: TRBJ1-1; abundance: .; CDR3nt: TGTGCCAGCAGTTACGGGGCAGGGGACACTGAAGCTTTCTTT; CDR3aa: CASSYGAGDTEAFF
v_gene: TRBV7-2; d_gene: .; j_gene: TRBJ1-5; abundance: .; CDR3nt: TGTGCCAGCAGCTTCGGTCAGGGATCCCTCAATCAGCCCCAGCATTTT; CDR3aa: CASSFGQGSLNQPQHF
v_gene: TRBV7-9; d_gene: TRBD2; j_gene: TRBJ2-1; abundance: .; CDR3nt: TGTGCCAGCAGCCCCGGGGGGGCGTTTCCGTTCTTC; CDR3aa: CASSPGGAFPFF
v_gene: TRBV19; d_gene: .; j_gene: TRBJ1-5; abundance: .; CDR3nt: TGTGCCAGTAGGGGTTTAGGTGCGGTCCTCAATCAGCCCCAGCATTTT; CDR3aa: CASRGLGAVLNQPQHF
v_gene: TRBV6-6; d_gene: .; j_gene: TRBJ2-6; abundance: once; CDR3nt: TGTGCCAGCAGTTACGTCAGGGTGGACGGGGCCAACGTCCTGACTTTC; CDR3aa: CASSYVRVDGANVLTF
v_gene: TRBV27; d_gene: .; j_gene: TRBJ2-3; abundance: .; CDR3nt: TGTGCCAGCAGTCTCCAACGGACAGATTACACAGATACGCAGTATTTT; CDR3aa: CASSLQRTDYTDTQYF
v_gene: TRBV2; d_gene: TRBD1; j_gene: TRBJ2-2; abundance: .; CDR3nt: TGTGCCAGCAGTGCTCAGGGGGCCTTGGCCGGGGAGCTGTTTTTT; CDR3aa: CASSAQGALAGELFF
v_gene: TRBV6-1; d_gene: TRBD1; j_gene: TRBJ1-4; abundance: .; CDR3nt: TGTGCCAGCAGTGCCGGGACAGGGTTCGGAAAACTGTTTTTT; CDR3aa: CASSAGTGFGKLFF
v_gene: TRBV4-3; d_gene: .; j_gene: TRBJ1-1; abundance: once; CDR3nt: TGCGCCAGCAGCCAAGGGCGGGGCCCGGGCACTGAAGCTTTCTTT; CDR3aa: CASSQGRGPGTEAFF
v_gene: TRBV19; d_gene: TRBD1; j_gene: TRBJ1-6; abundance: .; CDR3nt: TGTGCCAGTAGTGGACCGGGACAGACGTCTCACGACCTCCACTTT; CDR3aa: CASSGPGQTSHDLHF